This T cell receptor beta chain was sequenced during a study of CD8 T cells in Susac syndrome. The RNA input was about 0.45 to 1 ug, and it was reverse transcribed with random hexamers. TCRdb reprocessed the immunoSEQ multiplex PCR reads with MiXCR, giving one entry per CDR3 protein. The sample holds a few hundred thousand distinct CDR3 sequences, 95% seen once. The germline V gene encodes CDR1 SGHRS and CDR2 YFSETQ. The V end was cut by 2 bases, the J end by 3 bases, with 9 bases between. The length of the CDR3 is 13 residues. The study sequenced TCR beta in blood CD8+ and CD4+ T cells. The sequencing sample was made of CD4+ T cells from PBMCs. This chain uses TRBV5-1 with TRBJ2-7; perhaps TRBD2 as D (6 bases). This clonotype was sampled from a human donor with multiple sclerosis. CDR3 in DNA: TGCGCCAGCAGCTTTGGAGGGGACTACGAGCAGTACTTC. Its translation is CASSFGGDYEQYF.